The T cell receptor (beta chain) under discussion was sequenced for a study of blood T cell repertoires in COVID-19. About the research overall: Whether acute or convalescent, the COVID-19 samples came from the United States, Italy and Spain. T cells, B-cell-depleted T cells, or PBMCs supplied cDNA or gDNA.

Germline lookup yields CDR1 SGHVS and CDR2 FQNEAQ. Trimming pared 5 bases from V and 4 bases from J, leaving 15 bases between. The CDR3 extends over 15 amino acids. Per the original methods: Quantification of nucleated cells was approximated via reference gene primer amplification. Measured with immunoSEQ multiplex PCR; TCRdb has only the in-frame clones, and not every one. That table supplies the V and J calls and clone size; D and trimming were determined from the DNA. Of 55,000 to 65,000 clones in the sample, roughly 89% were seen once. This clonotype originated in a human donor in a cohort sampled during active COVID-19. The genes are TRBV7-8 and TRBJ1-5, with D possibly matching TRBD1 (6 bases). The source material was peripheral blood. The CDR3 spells CASSREQGLNQPQHF. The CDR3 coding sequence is TGTGCCAGCAGCCGAGAACAGGGATTAAATCAGCCCCAGCATTTT.